What follows are 8 T cell receptor beta chains derived from one specimen sequenced in a study of CD8+ T cells in alopecia areata (dated by TCRdb to between 2017 and 2018). The library came from the immunoSEQ multiplex PCR assay. To provide template for TCR sequencing, every sample had RNA extracted and reverse transcribed into cDNA. Drawn from immuneACCESS, this table holds only the in-frame rearrangements with V and J called that TCRdb kept. Clones are partly lost; checked studies trace under half to an unresolved V gene and leave the rest unexplained. The sample has 95,000 to 100,000 clones on record, 60% of them singletons. Roughly 15% of the sample lies in the top ten. According to the study, the label for this sample's treatment or condition signals: oral pan-JAK inhibitor, 5-10 mg twice daily. This specimen was CD8+ T cells sorted from blood, taken at approximately week 56, from a patient treated with tofacitinib. The receptors derive from a human donor with alopecia areata.

The J gene is TRBJ2-7, the V gene TRBV5-6; maybe TRBD1 (6 bases). Germline CDR1 and CDR2: SGHDT and YYEEEE. The CDR3 covers 14 residues. V lost 3 bases and J 3 bases, leaving 13 bases between the germline ends. In DNA form, the CDR3 reads TGTGCCAGCAGCTCACGTTCACAGGGCTACGAGCAGTACTTC. Protein sequence: CASSSRSQGYEQYF.

The V gene is TRBV6-1, the J gene TRBJ1-2, with D possibly TRBD1 on 5 matching bases. Trimming pared 10 bases from V and 6 bases from J, leaving 12 bases between. Germline V gives CDR1 MNHNS, CDR2 SASEGT. The CDR3 consists of 11 residues. The CDR3 sequence: CAKQWGDGYTF. The CDR3 DNA follows: TGTGCCAAGCAATGGGGCGATGGCTACACCTTC.

This rearrangement joins TRBV29-1 to TRBJ1-4, with a weak D call TRBD1 (5 bases). Trimming took 4 bases from V and 10 from J, leaving 10 bases between them. CDR1 and CDR2 from the germline V gene are SQVTM and ANQGSEA. The CDR3 length is 11 residues. The CDR3 loop is CSVVLRGKLFF. Written as DNA, the CDR3 is TGCAGCGTTGTACTTAGGGGAAAACTGTTTTTT.

The rearrangement links TRBV11-2 to TRBJ2-3, with TRBD2 matching 12 bases. V dropped 4 bases and J dropped 5; count of bases not matched to a gene: 4. The V gene's germline CDR1 is SGHAT and CDR2 FQNNGV. The CDR3 contains 15 residues. The CDR3 DNA reads TGTGCCAGCAGCTCGACTAGCGGGGGTGGAGATACGCAGTATTTT. This encodes CASSSTSGGGDTQYF.

This clone was found a few times. The J gene is TRBJ2-7, the V gene TRBV13, with 14 bases lining up with TRBD2. CDR3 size: 19 residues. V lost 5 bases and J lost 9; bases outside the gene matches: 21. Germline assignment: CDR1 PRHDT and CDR2 FYEKMQ (reference sequence). This CDR3 is CASSTTTAGTSGGETGQYF. CDR3 bases: TGTGCCAGCAGCACCACCACCGCCGGGACTAGCGGGGGAGAGACGGGGCAGTACTTC.

The chain carries TRBV2 and TRBJ1-2, with D uncertain. The ends were cut back, 8 bases at V and 3 bases at J, with 7 bases in the middle. The length of the CDR3 is 11 residues. CDR1 and CDR2 from the germline V gene are SNHLY and FYNNEI. CDR3 in amino acids: CASRSHYGYTF. The CDR3 region has the DNA TGTGCCAGCCGGTCCCACTATGGCTACACCTTC.

This clone has just one count. This sequence joins TRBV30 and TRBJ1-5; no clear D. V dropped 0 bases and J dropped 0 bases, with 12 bases sitting between them. The CDR3 contains 16 residues. Germline-derived CDR1 and CDR2 are GTSNPN and SVGIG (reference sequence). CDR3 in amino acids: CAWSVRVGSSNQPQHF. In nucleotides, the CDR3 is TGTGCCTGGAGTGTACGCGTCGGTTCTAGCAATCAGCCCCAGCATTTT. The entire variable domain, with the rest obtained from reference TRBV30 and TRBJ1-5, is as follows: SQTIHQWPATLVQPVGSPLSLECTVEGTSNPNLYWYRQAAGRGLQLLFYSVGIGQISSEVPQNLSASRPQDRQFILSSKKLLLSDSGFYLCAWSVRVGSSNQPQHFGDGTRLSIL.

This clone was seen more than once but under ten times. The rearrangement joins TRBV27 to TRBJ1-2; 9 positions match TRBD1. CDR3 length equals 14 residues. Germline CDR1 and CDR2: MNHEY and SMNVEV (reference sequence). The V gene end was trimmed by 5 bases and the J gene end by 4 bases; junction bases not matched to a gene: 5. CDR3 amino acids: CASSPGTGFYGYTF. DNA for the CDR3: TGTGCCAGCAGTCCGGGGACAGGGTTCTATGGCTACACCTTC.